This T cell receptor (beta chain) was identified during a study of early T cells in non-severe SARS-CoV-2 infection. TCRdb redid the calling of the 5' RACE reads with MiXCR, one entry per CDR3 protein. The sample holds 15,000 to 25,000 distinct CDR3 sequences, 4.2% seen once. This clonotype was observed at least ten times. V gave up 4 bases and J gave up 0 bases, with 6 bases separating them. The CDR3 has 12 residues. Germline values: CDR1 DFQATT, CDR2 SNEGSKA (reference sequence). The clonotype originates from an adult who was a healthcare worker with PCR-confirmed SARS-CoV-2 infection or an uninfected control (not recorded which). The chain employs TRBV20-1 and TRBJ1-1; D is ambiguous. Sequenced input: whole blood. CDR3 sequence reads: CSANIMNTEAFF. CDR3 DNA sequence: TGCAGTGCTAACATAATGAACACTGAAGCTTTCTTT.